Listed below are T cell receptor beta chains from one sample, sequenced in a study of blood T cell repertoires in COVID-19. The repertoire was sequenced with immunoSEQ multiplex PCR; TCRdb's copy has only in-frame clones and lacks some. The sample carries roughly 330,000 clones, about nine tenths recorded once. Material: peripheral blood. The receptor source for this set is a man aged 25 to 40 with COVID-19, enrolled during active disease. CDR3s include the opening cysteine and the closing phenylalanine or tryptophan. A D gene is named only where the DNA matches it firmly. Clone size appears in some rows only: once, few, many, or a class for an expanded clone.

-	-	TRBJ1-2	TRBV24-1	TGTGCCACCAGTGATAATGGACGGGATAACTATGGCTACACCTTC	CATSDNGRDNYGYTF
-	-	TRBJ2-7	TRBV7-9	TGTGCCAGCAGCGCACAGGGCTACGAGCAGTACTTC	CASSAQGYEQYF
-	-	TRBJ2-2	TRBV11-2	TGTGCCAGCAGCTTCTCTGCCCGGGGGAACACCGGGGAGCTGTTTTTT	CASSFSARGNTGELFF
-	-	TRBJ2-7	TRBV28	TGTGCCAGCAGTTACAGGGATTTCGAGCAGTACTTC	CASSYRDFEQYF
-	-	TRBJ1-4	TRBV7-9	TGTGCCAGCAGCTTAGCTGCCAGTGGGGAGGAAAAACTGTTTTTT	CASSLAASGEEKLFF
-	-	TRBJ1-4	TRBV21-1	TGTGCCAGCCTTCCGGGGGGCAGAGTAGGTGAAAAACTGTTTTTT	CASLPGGRVGEKLFF
-	-	TRBJ1-1	TRBV19	TGTGCCAGTAGCAGTACAGTTAACACTGAAGCTTTCTTT	CASSSTVNTEAFF
-	TRBD1	TRBJ2-3	TRBV5-1	TGCGCCAGCAGCTTAGGACAGGGGTTCGCTAGCACAGATACGCAGTATTTT	CASSLGQGFASTDTQYF
-	-	TRBJ1-5	TRBV7-2	TGTGCCAGCAGCTTAAGGCAGGGACAAGGTAATCAGCCCCAGCATTTT	CASSLRQGQGNQPQHF
-	-	TRBJ1-5	TRBV20-1	TGCAGTGCTAGTGCGGGGAATCAGCCCCAGCATTTT	CSASAGNQPQHF
-	TRBD1	TRBJ1-2	TRBV5-4	TGTGCCAGCAGCCTTGACAGGGTGGGTGGCTACACCTTC	CASSLDRVGGYTF
many	-	TRBJ1-1	TRBV11-2	TGTGCCAGCAGCTTAGGGTCCGGAGAGTGGGCTTTCTTT	CASSLGSGEWAFF
-	TRBD1	TRBJ2-3	TRBV6-4	TGTGCCAGCGGAACGACAGGGGGCACAGATACGCAGTATTTT	CASGTTGGTDTQYF
-	-	TRBJ2-2	TRBV27	TGTGCCAGCAGGATCGTTGCGGACACCGGGGAGCTGTTTTTT	CASRIVADTGELFF
few	-	TRBJ1-5	TRBV10-3	TGTGCCATCAGCGGGGGTGACCGTGGGCCCCAGCATTTT	CAISGGDRGPQHF
-	-	TRBJ2-3	TRBV28	TGTGCCAGCAGCATATCTATCGGAGGGAGGAGCACAGATACGCAGTATTTT	CASSISIGGRSTDTQYF
-	TRBD1	TRBJ2-1	TRBV5-1	TGCGCCAGCAGCGGAACAGGGGTATGGGGTAACAATGAGCAGTTCTTC	CASSGTGVWGNNEQFF
-	TRBD1	TRBJ2-1	TRBV25-1	TGTGCCAGCAGTCAGAGGGGGACAGGGGGCTTCGATGAGCAGTTCTTC	CASSQRGTGGFDEQFF
-	-	TRBJ1-2	TRBV18	TGTGCCAGCTCACCACCCCCTGGCAGGAGGGATTATGGCTACACCTTC	CASSPPPGRRDYGYTF
-	-	TRBJ2-7	TRBV10-3	TGTGCCATCAGTCAATCTGGACAGCACATCTACGAGCAGTACTTC	CAISQSGQHIYEQYF
-	-	TRBJ2-5	TRBV15	TGTGCCACCACCCCCGGGTTGAGCGGCCAAGAGACCCAGTACTTC	CATTPGLSGQETQYF
-	-	TRBJ2-3	TRBV6-5	TGTGCCAGCAGAAGGGGAACAGATACGCAGTATTTT	CASRRGTDTQYF
-	TRBD1	TRBJ1-5	TRBV27	TGTGCCAGCAGTTTATCCAAGGGGGACAGGGGGCAGCCCCAGCATTTT	CASSLSKGDRGQPQHF
-	-	TRBJ1-5	TRBV11-2	TGTGCCAGCAGCCCCTCAGGGGACAGCAATCAGCCCCAGCATTTT	CASSPSGDSNQPQHF
few	-	TRBJ2-7	TRBV11-1	TGTGCCAGCAGCTTAGGGGAGGAGTGGGGCGAGCAGTACTTC	CASSLGEEWGEQYF
-	TRBD1	TRBJ1-2	TRBV19	TGTGCCAGTAATCGACCTGGACAGGGAGGCTATGGCTACACCTTC	CASNRPGQGGYGYTF
-	TRBD1	TRBJ2-7	TRBV7-8	TGTGCCAGCAGCCAGCTCCCCGGGACAGGGCGCTCCTACGAGCAGTACTTC	CASSQLPGTGRSYEQYF
-	-	TRBJ1-2	TRBV6-2/TRBV6-3	TGTGCCAGCAGTTACTCGTACCAGAAAAGAACTAACTATGGCTACACCTTC	CASSYSYQKRTNYGYTF
-	-	TRBJ2-7	TRBV4-2	TGTGCCAGCAGCCAAGAATACGGCGGGGGCCACTACGAGCAGTACTTC	CASSQEYGGGHYEQYF
many	TRBD1	TRBJ1-1	TRBV9	TGTGCCAGCAGCCCTCGACAGGGGGGGAACACTGAAGCTTTCTTT	CASSPRQGGNTEAFF
-	-	TRBJ2-1	TRBV27	TGTGCCAGCAGTTTATCAGGGGCCGGGCAGTTCTTC	CASSLSGAGQFF
-	TRBD2	TRBJ2-3	TRBV7-9	TGTGCCAGCAGCTTCTCGACTAGCGGGAGCTCAGATACGCAGTATTTT	CASSFSTSGSSDTQYF
-	TRBD1	TRBJ2-7	TRBV7-9	TGTGCCAGCAGCGACGTCCCGGGACAGGGGTACGAGCAGTACTTC	CASSDVPGQGYEQYF
few	TRBD1	TRBJ1-4	TRBV6-2/TRBV6-3	TGTGCCAGCAGTCGACAGGGGAGTGAAAAACTGTTTTTT	CASSRQGSEKLFF
-	TRBD2	TRBJ2-5	TRBV11-2	TGTGCCAGCAGCCCAATACTAGCGGCGAGGGAGACCCAGTACTTC	CASSPILAARETQYF
-	TRBD2	TRBJ2-7	TRBV7-3	TGTGCCAGCAGCTTAATGGGACTAGCGGGAGATCGGGCCGGATCCTACGAGCAGTACTTC	CASSLMGLAGDRAGSYEQYF
-	-	TRBJ1-5	TRBV6-5	TGTGCCAGCAACTGGCAGGCCAATCAGCCCCAGCATTTT	CASNWQANQPQHF
-	TRBD1	TRBJ1-3	TRBV6-1	TGTGCCAGCAGTGAAGGAGGGACAGGGTCTGGAAACACCATATATTTT	CASSEGGTGSGNTIYF
once	-	TRBJ1-1	TRBV6-1	TGTGCCAGCAGTGAACTTTATAAAGCTTTCTTT	CASSELYKAFF
-	-	TRBJ2-4	TRBV30	TGTGCCTGGAGGGATCCGGGTTACATAGCCAAAAACATTCAGTACTTC	CAWRDPGYIAKNIQYF